These T cell receptor beta chains were read from a single sample in a study of blood T cell repertoires in COVID-19. Produced via immunoSEQ multiplex PCR; TCRdb's table is partial and in-frame only. The sample carries 210,000 or so clones, approximately 81% recorded once. Sequencing used peripheral blood. These TCRs come from a woman of 80 years or more with active or convalescent COVID-19. The CDR3 runs from the conserved cysteine through the conserved F or W. A D gene is named only where the DNA matches it firmly. Size values are once, few and many counts, or a class for expanded clones, and some rows have none.

size	V	J	D	DNA	CDR3
-	TRBV6-5	TRBJ1-3	-	TGTGCCAGCAGTTACTCTCGGTTTGCTGGAAACACCATATATTTT	CASSYSRFAGNTIYF
-	TRBV10-3	TRBJ1-1	TRBD1	TGTGCCATCAGGTCGACAGGGCTTGGTACTGAAGCTTTCTTT	CAIRSTGLGTEAFF
-	TRBV5-1	TRBJ2-4	-	TGCGCCAGCAGCTTGGGGTCACAGGGGGGGAACATTCAGTACTTC	CASSLGSQGGNIQYF
many	TRBV5-4	TRBJ2-7	TRBD1	TGTGCCAGCAGCTGGGGACAGACCTACGAGCAGTACTTC	CASSWGQTYEQYF
-	TRBV29-1	TRBJ2-7	TRBD2	TGCAGCGTAGCCCACGGGACTAGCGGGCTTTACGAGCAGTACTTC	CSVAHGTSGLYEQYF
-	TRBV5-1	TRBJ2-5	-	TGCGCCAGCAGCTTGGCCGCGGGGTCAGGGGGGGAGACCCAGTACTTC	CASSLAAGSGGETQYF
-	TRBV28	TRBJ1-4	TRBD1	TGTGCCAGCAATACAGGGGAGGAAAAACTGTTTTTT	CASNTGEEKLFF
-	TRBV2	TRBJ1-1	TRBD1	TGTGCCAGCAGTGGGACAGGGGGCTTCACTGAAGCTTTCTTT	CASSGTGGFTEAFF
-	TRBV21-1	TRBJ2-1	-	TGTGCCAGCAGCAGTAAAGCCTCGGGACTAGTGAGCAATGAGCAGTTCTTC	CASSSKASGLVSNEQFF
-	TRBV7-6	TRBJ1-2	-	TGTGCCAGCAGCTTAGTGGGGGGGGCCGATGGCTACACCTTC	CASSLVGGADGYTF
-	TRBV7-3	TRBJ2-7	TRBD1	TGTGCCAGCAGCCCAGGACAGGTGGGCGAGCAGTACTTC	CASSPGQVGEQYF
-	TRBV11-2	TRBJ2-2	-	TGTGCCAGCAGCTCCCGTCTCCTCCCTTCCCTCACCGGGGAGCTGTTTTTT	CASSSRLLPSLTGELFF
-	TRBV11-2	TRBJ2-3	-	TGTGCCAGCAGCTTGGGGGGGCCCACAGATACGCAGTATTTT	CASSLGGPTDTQYF
-	TRBV9	TRBJ2-3	TRBD2	TGTGCCAGCAGCGGGCGGGAGGTGGCAGATACGCAGTATTTT	CASSGREVADTQYF
-	TRBV5-1	TRBJ1-4	-	TGCGCCAGCAGCCGGAGGGGGGGAGTCACTAATGAAAAACTGTTTTTT	CASSRRGGVTNEKLFF
-	TRBV7-6	TRBJ2-1	TRBD2	TGTGCCAGCACCTTAGCGGGAGGGTCTTACAATGAGCAGTTCTTC	CASTLAGGSYNEQFF
-	TRBV6-2/TRBV6-3	TRBJ1-1	TRBD1	TGTGCCAGCAGTTACAGGGGGCTCTTGAACACTGAAGCTTTCTTT	CASSYRGLLNTEAFF
-	TRBV14	TRBJ2-1	-	TGTGCCAGCAGCCAAGCGGTTTTTAGTTTAGCCTACAATGAGCAGTTCTTC	CASSQAVFSLAYNEQFF
-	TRBV6-5	TRBJ1-5	-	TGTGCCAGCAGGCGGGATAGCAATCAGCCCCAGCATTTT	CASRRDSNQPQHF
-	TRBV6-6	TRBJ2-7	-	TGTGCCAGCAGACCCTCCGGACATTACTACGAGCAGTACTTC	CASRPSGHYYEQYF
-	TRBV2	TRBJ2-2	-	TGTGCCAGCAGCGCCGGGACACACACCGGGGAGTTGTTTTTT	CASSAGTHTGELFF
-	TRBV24-1	TRBJ2-7	-	TGTGCCACCAGTGACCATGCGACAGGACGCTACGAGCAGTACTTC	CATSDHATGRYEQYF
-	TRBV5-4	TRBJ1-1	-	TGTGCCAGCAGTGGCAAAAGCGGGCCTGAAGCTTTCTTT	CASSGKSGPEAFF
-	TRBV19	TRBJ2-7	TRBD1	TGTGCCAGTAGTAGGCGACAGGGGTACTACGAGCAGTACTTC	CASSRRQGYYEQYF
-	TRBV28	TRBJ2-6	-	TGTGCCAGCAGTAGGGGGTTGAGCTCTGGGGCCAACGTCCTGACTTTC	CASSRGLSSGANVLTF
-	TRBV3-1/TRBV3-2	TRBJ2-2	-	TGTGCCAGCAGCCAAGTTTCTAGGCCCTACACCGGGGAGCTGTTTTTT	CASSQVSRPYTGELFF
-	TRBV10-2	TRBJ2-5	TRBD1	TGCGCCAGCAGGGGACAGGGGGCAAGGTGGGAACAAGAGACCCAGTACTTC	CASRGQGARWEQETQYF
-	TRBV28	TRBJ2-3	TRBD2	TGTGCCACCAACTCCGGGGGGGCGGGGACAGATACGCAGTATTTT	CATNSGGAGTDTQYF
-	TRBV4-3	TRBJ2-5	TRBD2	TGCGCCAGCAGCCAAGAGGGGGGGTCGGAGACCCAGTACTTC	CASSQEGGSETQYF
-	TRBV18	TRBJ2-7	TRBD1	TGTGCCAGCTCCCGGACAGGAAACTCCTACGAGCAGTACTTC	CASSRTGNSYEQYF
-	TRBV3-1/TRBV3-2	TRBJ2-7	TRBD2	TGTGCCAGCAGCCCCCCCGCTGTTTGGGAGGGGGAGCAGTACTTC	CASSPPAVWEGEQYF
once	TRBV3-1/TRBV3-2	TRBJ2-2	-	TGTGCCAGCAGCCAAGTCCGGGTAACCGGGGAGCTGTTTTTT	CASSQVRVTGELFF
-	TRBV18	TRBJ2-6	TRBD1	TGTGCCAGCTCACCACAACAGGGGGCGTCTGGGGCCAACGTCCTGACTTTC	CASSPQQGASGANVLTF
-	TRBV6-2/TRBV6-3	TRBJ2-7	-	TGTGCCAGCAGTTACTTGCTAGCCCACTACGAGCAGTACTTC	CASSYLLAHYEQYF
-	TRBV12-3/TRBV12-4	TRBJ1-2	-	TGTGCCAGCAGAAATACAGGTTTCTATGGCTACACCTTC	CASRNTGFYGYTF
-	TRBV18	TRBJ1-1	TRBD1	TGTGCCAGCTCACCTCTGCCCCAAGGGGGCGCAGGGAACACTGAAGCTTTCTTT	CASSPLPQGGAGNTEAFF
-	TRBV6-5	TRBJ1-6	-	TGTGCCAGCAGTTACCAGCGTGATAATTCACCCCTCCACTTT	CASSYQRDNSPLHF
-	TRBV18	TRBJ1-1	-	TGTGCCAGCTCATCTCGACAGCCGGTGAACACTGAAGCTTTCTTT	CASSSRQPVNTEAFF
-	TRBV24-1	TRBJ2-7	-	TGTGCCTGCGGGGACCCCTACGAGCAGTACTTC	CACGDPYEQYF
-	TRBV5-5	TRBJ1-5	-	TGTGCCAGCAGCTTAACAGATTATAGCAATCAGCCCCAGCATTTT	CASSLTDYSNQPQHF